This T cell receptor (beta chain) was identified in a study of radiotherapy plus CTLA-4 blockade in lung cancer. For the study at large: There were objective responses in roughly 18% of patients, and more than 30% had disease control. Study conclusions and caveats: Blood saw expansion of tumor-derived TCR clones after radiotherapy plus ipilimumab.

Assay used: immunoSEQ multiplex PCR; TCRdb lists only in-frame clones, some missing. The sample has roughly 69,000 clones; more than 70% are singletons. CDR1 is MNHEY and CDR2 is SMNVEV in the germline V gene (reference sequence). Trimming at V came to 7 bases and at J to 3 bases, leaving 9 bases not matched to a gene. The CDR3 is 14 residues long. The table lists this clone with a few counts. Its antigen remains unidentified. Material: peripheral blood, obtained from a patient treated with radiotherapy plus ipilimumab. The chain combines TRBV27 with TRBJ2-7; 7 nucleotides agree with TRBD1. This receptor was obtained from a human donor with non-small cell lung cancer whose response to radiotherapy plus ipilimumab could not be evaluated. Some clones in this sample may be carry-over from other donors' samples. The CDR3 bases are TGTGCCAGCACCTTCAGGACAGGTAGCTACGAGCAGTACTTC. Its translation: CASTFRTGSYEQYF.